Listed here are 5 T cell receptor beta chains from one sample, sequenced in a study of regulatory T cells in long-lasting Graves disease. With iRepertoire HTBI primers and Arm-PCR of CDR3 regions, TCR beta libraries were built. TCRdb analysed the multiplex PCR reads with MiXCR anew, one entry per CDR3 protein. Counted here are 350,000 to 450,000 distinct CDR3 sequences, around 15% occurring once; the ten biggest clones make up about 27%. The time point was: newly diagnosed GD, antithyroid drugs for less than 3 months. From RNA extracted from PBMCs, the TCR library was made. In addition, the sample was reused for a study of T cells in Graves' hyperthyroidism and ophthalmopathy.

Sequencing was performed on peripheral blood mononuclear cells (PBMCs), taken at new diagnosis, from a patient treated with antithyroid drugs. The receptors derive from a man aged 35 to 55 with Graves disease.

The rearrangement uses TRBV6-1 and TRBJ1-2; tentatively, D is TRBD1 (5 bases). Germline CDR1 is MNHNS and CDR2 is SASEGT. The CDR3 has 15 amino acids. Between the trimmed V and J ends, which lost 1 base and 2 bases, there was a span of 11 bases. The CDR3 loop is CASSEGPGANYGYTF. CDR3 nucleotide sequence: TGTGCCAGCAGTGAAGGCCCCGGGGCGAACTATGGCTACACCTTC.

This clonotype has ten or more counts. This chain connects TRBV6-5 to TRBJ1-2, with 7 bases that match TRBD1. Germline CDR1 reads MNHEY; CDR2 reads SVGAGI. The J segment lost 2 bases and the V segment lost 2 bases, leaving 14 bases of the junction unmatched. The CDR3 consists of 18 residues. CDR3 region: CASSYTMGRQGGNYGYTF. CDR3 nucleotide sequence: TGTGCCAGCAGTTACACGATGGGGCGACAGGGAGGAAACTATGGCTACACCTTC.

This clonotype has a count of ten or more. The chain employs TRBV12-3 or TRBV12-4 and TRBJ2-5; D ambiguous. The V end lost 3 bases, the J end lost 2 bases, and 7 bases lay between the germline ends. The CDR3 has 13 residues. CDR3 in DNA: TGTGCCAGCAGTTTGGGCTTTCAAGAGACCCAGTACTTC. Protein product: CASSLGFQETQYF.

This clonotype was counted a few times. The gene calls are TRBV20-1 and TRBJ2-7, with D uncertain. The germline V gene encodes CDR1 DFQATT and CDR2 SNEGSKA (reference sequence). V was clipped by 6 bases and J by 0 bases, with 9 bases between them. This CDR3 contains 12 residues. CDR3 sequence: CSAPLSSYEQYF. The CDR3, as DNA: TGCAGTGCCCCCCTGAGCTCCTACGAGCAGTACTTC.

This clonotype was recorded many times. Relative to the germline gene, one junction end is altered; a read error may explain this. The chain's CDR3 is CSVRVRGDEQFF. DNA for the CDR3: TGCAGTGTTAGAGTCAGGGGGGATGAGCAGTTCTTC. This chain connects TRBV20-1 to TRBJ2-1, with D perhaps TRBD1 (7 bases). Germline CDR1 reads DFQATT; CDR2 reads SNEGSKA (reference sequence). This CDR3 is 12 amino acids long.